This T cell receptor (beta chain) was profiled in a study of T cell responses to AZD1222 COVID-19 vaccine. Study context: Analysis merged second doses at about 4 or about 12 weeks. General observations from the study: Regions 160-218 and 743-854 dominated among vaccine-associated CD4 TCRs spanning spike. Seropositive at baseline were only a handful of AZD1222 recipients. An increase in Spike-specific TCR breadth and depth was observed after two AZD1222 doses.

V shed 5 bases and J shed 0 bases, with 7 bases lying between them. The CDR3 is 14 amino acids. Germline CDR1 reads SGHTA; CDR2 reads FQGNSA. In regard to this clone: Its antigen remains unknown.

Some clones are missing from TCRdb's copy, which holds only in-frame ones; the method was immunoSEQ multiplex PCR. The repertoire holds approximately 79,000 clones, with nearly 90% as singletons. The receptor was isolated from an adult in good health. Sequencing was performed on peripheral blood, taken on day 0 of AZD1222 vaccination. The J gene is TRBJ2-2, the V gene TRBV7-2; D is undetermined. CDR3 residues: CASSVQPNTGELFF. The CDR3 coding sequence is TGTGCCAGCAGCGTGCAGCCGAACACCGGGGAGCTGTTTTTT.